Each of the 8 T cell receptor beta chains below was sequenced from the same sample in a study of cytomegalovirus exposure and HLA in healthy donors. PCR involved 60 Vbeta and 13 Jbeta primers. The repertoire was sequenced with immunoSEQ multiplex PCR; TCRdb's copy has only in-frame clones and lacks some. The repertoire holds 170,000 or so clones, with 65% to 80% as singletons. Input material: PBMCs. These receptors were collected from a woman in her 30s in good health and CMV-seronegative.

This clone was seen more than once but under ten times. The J gene is TRBJ1-4, the V gene TRBV5-1; D remains ambiguous. CDR3 length: 14 residues. Trimming stripped 2 bases from V and 4 bases from J, with 9 bases between. CDR1 and CDR2 from the germline V gene are SGHRS and YFSETQ. The CDR3 sequence: CASSFETSNEKLFF. The CDR3 DNA is TGCGCCAGCAGCTTCGAAACAAGTAATGAAAAACTGTTTTTT.

V is TRBV29-1 and J is TRBJ2-3; 11 bases are shared with TRBD2. Trimming at V came to 0 bases and at J to 6 bases, leaving 11 bases not matched to a gene. Germline CDR1 reads SQVTM; CDR2 reads ANQGSEA. This CDR3 has 17 amino acids. The CDR3 nucleotides are TGCAGCGTTGAAGACCCCTTTGTAGCGGGGGGGCCGGATACGCAGTATTTT. This codes for CSVEDPFVAGGPDTQYF.

The chain combines TRBV6-1 with TRBJ2-3, with TRBD1 identical over 11 bases. CDR3 length: 15 amino acids. J lost 6 bases, V lost 6 bases, and 8 bases had no gene match. Germline loops: CDR1 MNHNS, CDR2 SASEGT. The CDR3 reads CASRERGTGGDTQYF. The CDR3 DNA follows: TGTGCCAGCAGGGAACGAGGGACAGGGGGGGATACGCAGTATTTT.

This chain connects TRBV27 to TRBJ1-2; D is unresolved. CDR3 length: 13 amino acids. The V end was cut by 3 bases, the J end by 2 bases, with 7 bases between. Germline V lookup: CDR1 MNHEY, CDR2 SMNVEV (reference sequence). This chain's CDR3 is CASSFLQNYGYTF. The CDR3 nucleotides are TGTGCCAGCAGTTTCTTACAGAACTATGGCTACACCTTC.

The gene calls are TRBV10-3 and TRBJ2-7; TRBD1 is a possible D gene (6 bases). V lost 2 bases, J lost 7 bases, and 18 bases lay in between. Per the germline V gene, CDR1 is ENHRY and CDR2 is SYGVKD. The CDR3 consists of 15 residues. CDR3 sequence (DNA): TGTGCCATCAGTGAGGAGGCAAAAGGGGGAAAGGAGCAGTACTTC. Translation gives CAISEEAKGGKEQYF.

This chain connects TRBV7-9 to TRBJ2-7; no clear D gene. Germline-derived CDR1 and CDR2 are SEHNR and FQNEAQ (reference sequence). Trimming stripped 4 bases from V and 2 bases from J, with 6 bases between. CDR3 length: 12 residues. This chain's CDR3 is CASSSHTYEQYF. The CDR3 DNA follows: TGTGCCAGCAGCTCCCACACCTACGAGCAGTACTTC.

In regard to this clone: A read error may produce the germline difference seen at one junction end. The J gene is TRBJ2-7, the V gene TRBV7-7; a possible D gene is TRBD2 (5 bases). Germline assignment: CDR1 SSHAT and CDR2 FNYEAQ (reference sequence). CDR3 length: 15 amino acids. The CDR3, as DNA: TGTGCTAGCAGCTTAGGAGGAGGCGGATTCGAAGAGCAGTACTTC. Translating gives CASSLGGGGFEEQYF.

The chain combines TRBV7-2 with TRBJ2-7; D gene ambiguous. Trimming cost V 1 base and J 4 bases, with 8 bases left between them. Germline V gives CDR1 SGHTA, CDR2 FQGNSA. The CDR3 runs to 13 residues. CDR3: CASSLVPEYEQYF. The CDR3 coding sequence is TGTGCCAGCAGCTTAGTACCGGAGTACGAGCAGTACTTC.